This paragraph covers one TCR beta chain sequence. Its antigen is unidentified. The length of the CDR3 is 13 residues. Germline CDR1 and CDR2: MNHEY and SVGAGI. Trimming left V 8 bases short and J 2 bases short, with 12 bases between. Generated by immunoSEQ multiplex PCR, the TCRdb table keeps only in-frame clones and is missing some. This repertoire shows 85,000 to 130,000 clones, roughly 93% found once; its top ten account for about 0.62%. This entry comes from a study of siplizumab effects on memory and regulatory T cells. The study, taken as a whole, reports: Mappable alloreactive CD4+ clones averaged around 71% Treg-derived with siplizumab versus about 28% in controls. It seemed that naive T cells were more diverse than memory cells and were major contributors to the alloresponse.

The sample taken for sequencing was Tregs sorted from blood. This rearrangement joins TRBV6-5 to TRBJ1-1; no firm D call. This TCR derives from a human donor in good health. CDR3 protein: CASLRGGNTEAFF. Written as DNA, the CDR3 is TGTGCCAGCCTGCGCGGCGGTAACACTGAAGCTTTCTTT.